Listed here are 23 T cell receptor beta chains from one sample, sequenced in a study of persistence of HIV-infected CD4 T cells. No antigens are known for them. The stimulus was lysate of CMV-infected fibroblasts, 9 to 10 ug/mL. Memory cells lacking CD40L and CD69 with high CD45RO were sorted. Sequencing used immunoSEQ version 4 in survey mode. The assay was immunoSEQ multiplex PCR, and TCRdb's table has in-frame clones only and misses some. The table lists about 48,000 clones, 75% to 85% of them singletons. The starting material was CD4+ T cells sorted from PBMCs after roughly 20-hour stimulation, obtained from a patient who received antiretroviral therapy. The source of these receptors is an adult man with HIV who was CMV-seropositive.

This chain joins TRBV7-9 and TRBJ1-6; D not certain. Germline V gene data show CDR1 as SEHNR and CDR2 as FQNEAQ (reference sequence). The CDR3 is 14 residues long. The V gene lost 5 bases and the J gene lost 7 bases, with 12 bases spanning the gap. The CDR3: CASSNRATNSPLHF. The CDR3 nucleotides read TGTGCCAGCAGCAACCGGGCAACCAATTCACCCCTCCACTTT.

V gene TRBV7-9 combines with J gene TRBJ2-1; 7 bases align to TRBD1. Unmatched junction bases numbered 13, after V lost 5 bases and J lost 9 bases. The CDR3 runs to 15 residues. Germline CDR1 is SEHNR and CDR2 is FQNEAQ (reference sequence). The CDR3 sequence: CASSALTGYRSEQFF. CDR3 DNA: TGTGCCAGCAGCGCTCTGACAGGGTATCGGAGTGAGCAGTTCTTC.

V gene TRBV18 combines with J gene TRBJ1-1; 7 nucleotides line up with TRBD1. Trimming took 5 bases from V and 5 from J; bases not matched to a gene: 8. The germline V gene has CDR1 KGHSH and CDR2 LQKENI. The CDR3 totals 14 residues. CDR3 region: CASSTRGRETEAFF. The CDR3 DNA reads as TGTGCCAGCTCAACCAGGGGGAGAGAGACTGAAGCTTTCTTT.

The V call is TRBV2, the J call TRBJ1-1, with a tentative D call TRBD1 (5 bases). Per the germline V gene, CDR1 is SNHLY and CDR2 is FYNNEI. This CDR3 has 15 amino acids. Trimming took 1 base from V and 7 from J, leaving 16 bases between them. CDR3 sequence (DNA): TGTGCCAGCAGTGAAGGTTGGGGCTATGGAGATGAAGCTTTCTTT. The encoded protein is CASSEGWGYGDEAFF.

The V call is TRBV20-1, the J call TRBJ1-2, with 7 nucleotides matching TRBD1. Germline CDR1 reads DFQATT; CDR2 reads SNEGSKA (reference sequence). V shed 2 bases, J shed 8 bases, and the junction held 2 bases outside the gene matches. This CDR3 is built from 11 residues. CDR3 loop: CSARTGEGYTF. Written as DNA, the CDR3 is TGCAGTGCTAGAACAGGGGAAGGCTACACCTTC.

J is TRBJ1-1 and V is TRBV7-2; D gene unclear. The CDR3 sequence is 13 residues long. Germline values: CDR1 SGHTA, CDR2 FQGNSA. The V and J ends lost 1 base and 7 bases respectively, with 10 bases between them. CDR3 loop: CASSLGPGYEAFF. The DNA of the CDR3 is TGTGCCAGCAGCTTAGGGCCGGGGTATGAAGCTTTCTTT. Filled out from reference TRBV7-2 and TRBJ1-1, the complete variable domain reads GAGVSQSPSNKVTEKGKDVELRCDPISGHTALYWYRQSLGQGLEFLIYFQGNSAPDKSGLPSDRFSAERTGGSVSTLTIQRTQQEDSAVYLCASSLGPGYEAFFGQGTRLTVV.

The chain combines TRBV30 with TRBJ2-1, with TRBD1 identical over 7 bases. The CDR3 runs to 13 residues. The V gene end was trimmed by 5 bases and the J gene end by 4 bases; junction bases not matched to a gene: 5. The germline gives CDR1 GTSNPN, CDR2 SVGIG (reference sequence). DNA for the CDR3: TGTGCCTGGGACAGGGTCCTATACAATGAGCAGTTCTTC. Translated, it gives CAWDRVLYNEQFF.

This chain joins TRBV19 and TRBJ2-1; 8 bases agree with TRBD2. The CDR3 is 17 amino acids. CDR1 is LNHDA, CDR2 SQIVND, per germline (reference sequence). V shed 5 bases, J shed 1 base, and the junction held 10 bases outside the gene matches. CDR3 in amino acids: CASSSRGGRSSYNEQFF. As DNA, the CDR3 is TGTGCCAGTAGTTCCCGGGGGGGGAGAAGTTCCTACAATGAGCAGTTCTTC.

V and J are TRBV27 and TRBJ1-1, with no clear D. In germline, CDR1 is MNHEY, CDR2 SMNVEV (reference sequence). With 1 base removed from V and 1 base from J, the gap between germline ends came to 10 bases. This CDR3 region has 15 residues. CDR3 sequence reads: CASSLYPGPNTEAFF. CDR3 sequence (DNA): TGTGCCAGCAGTTTATATCCGGGTCCGAACACTGAAGCTTTCTTT.

The J gene is TRBJ2-3, the V gene TRBV6-1, with a tentative D call TRBD2 (5 bases). Germline CDR1 MNHNS, CDR2 SASEGT. The CDR3 sequence is 13 residues long. The V and J ends lost 1 base and 4 bases respectively, with 6 bases between them. For the CDR3, the DNA is TGTGCCAGCAGTGAAGTGGGAGCAGATACGCAGTATTTT. Amino acid sequence: CASSEVGADTQYF.

The count of this clone is one. The chain has TRBV5-1 and TRBJ2-7; 8 nucleotides align to TRBD2. The CDR3 has 12 residues. Germline V gives CDR1 SGHRS, CDR2 YFSETQ. V trimming: 2 bases; J trimming: 8 bases; junction bases outside the gene matches: 3. Here the CDR3 DNA reads TGCGCCAGCAGCTTTCGGGAGGGAAAGCAGTACTTC. Amino acids: CASSFREGKQYF. Variable domain in full (rest from reference TRBV5-1 and TRBJ2-7): KAGVTQTPRYLIKTRGQQVTLSCSPISGHRSVSWYQQTPGQGLQFLFEYFSETQRNKGNFPGRFSGRQFSNSRSEMNVSTLELGDSALYLCASSFREGKQYFGPGTRLTVT.

As DNA, the CDR3 is TGTGCCAGCAGCTTAGACACAGGGATCGATGGCTACACCTTC. Translating gives CASSLDTGIDGYTF. V usage is TRBV7-9 and J usage is TRBJ1-2; D might be TRBD1 (6 bases). Trimming removed 1 base at V and 6 bases at J, with 12 bases between. Germline-derived CDR1 and CDR2 are SEHNR and FQNEAQ (reference sequence). This CDR3 comprises 14 residues.

The chain combines TRBV13 with TRBJ1-2; D gene uncertain. Trimming left V 1 base short and J 0 bases short, with 12 bases between. CDR3 length: 16 residues. Germline assignment: CDR1 PRHDT and CDR2 FYEKMQ (reference sequence). The CDR3 DNA follows: TGTGCCAGCAGCTTAGTGTCGAAATTCACTAACTATGGCTACACCTTC. Protein sequence: CASSLVSKFTNYGYTF.

V and J are TRBV5-5 and TRBJ1-1; 7 bases agree with TRBD1. Germline CDR1 is SGHKS and CDR2 is YYEKEE (reference sequence). The CDR3 runs to 14 residues. V trimming: 2 bases; J trimming: 7 bases; junction bases outside the gene matches: 8. CDR3 bases: TGTGCCAGCAGCTTCCCTACAGGGGTAGGTGAAGCTTTCTTT. The encoded protein is CASSFPTGVGEAFF.

This rearrangement joins TRBV7-2 to TRBJ2-7, with 8 bases matching TRBD1. The CDR3 spans 16 residues. V lost 5 bases and J lost 0; bases outside the gene matches: 9. Germline assignment: CDR1 SGHTA and CDR2 FQGNSA. CDR3 loop: CASSLGRDRSSYEQYF. As DNA, the CDR3 is TGTGCCAGCAGCCTAGGAAGGGACAGGAGCTCCTACGAGCAGTACTTC.

The chain couples TRBV11-3 to TRBJ2-3; 11 bases match TRBD1. Germline V gene data show CDR1 as SGHNT and CDR2 as YENEEA. CDR3 length: 17 amino acids. The V gene end was trimmed by 4 bases and the J gene end by 4 bases; junction bases not matched to a gene: 10. The CDR3 loop reads CASSSEVPGQGADTQYF. As DNA, the CDR3 is TGTGCCAGCAGCTCAGAAGTTCCGGGACAGGGGGCAGATACGCAGTATTTT.

The chain carries TRBV7-2 and TRBJ2-7, with TRBD1 matching over 7 bases. J gave up 2 bases and V 4 bases, and 5 bases lay outside the gene matches. Germline CDR1 and CDR2: SGHTA and FQGNSA. This CDR3 region has 14 residues. The CDR3 region is CASSSGQRTYEQYF. The CDR3 DNA sequence: TGTGCCAGCAGCTCGGGACAGAGAACCTACGAGCAGTACTTC.

The rearrangement uses TRBV5-1 and TRBJ2-2; no reliable D call. The CDR3 has 13 residues. The ends were cut back, 0 bases at V and 7 bases at J, with 7 bases in the middle. CDR1 is SGHRS and CDR2 is YFSETQ in the germline V gene. The CDR3 region has the DNA TGCGCCAGCAGCTTGGAGAGTAACGGGGAGCTGTTTTTT. Its protein product is CASSLESNGELFF.

The chain employs TRBV4-3 and TRBJ1-3; D gene ambiguous. CDR3 length equals 18 residues. Germline assignment: CDR1 LGHNA and CDR2 YSLEER. V was trimmed by 0 bases and J by 0 bases, leaving 15 bases between them. This chain's CDR3 is CASSQDSRNSRSGNTIYF. The CDR3 coding sequence is TGCGCCAGCAGCCAAGATTCGAGAAACAGCCGCTCTGGAAACACCATATATTTT.

The rearrangement links TRBV11-3 to TRBJ2-1; D uncertain. Trimming took off 5 bases at V and 7 bases at J, with 15 bases between the two ends. The V gene's germline CDR1 is SGHNT and CDR2 YENEEA. This CDR3 comprises 14 residues. CDR3 in amino acids: CASSPRGLRNEQFF. CDR3 bases: TGTGCCAGCAGCCCCCGTGGGCTAAGGAATGAGCAGTTCTTC. The entire variable domain, with the rest obtained from reference TRBV11-3 and TRBJ2-1, is as follows: EAGVVQSPRYKIIEKKQPVAFWCNPISGHNTLYWYLQNLGQGPELLIRYENEEAVDDSQLPKDRFSAERLKGVDSTLKIQPAELGDSAVYLCASSPRGLRNEQFFGPGTRLTVL.

This chain connects TRBV5-1 to TRBJ2-2; D is undetermined. CDR3 length equals 15 residues. The germline V and J ends were trimmed by 7 bases and 4 bases, with 17 bases remaining between them. The germline gives CDR1 SGHRS, CDR2 YFSETQ. The CDR3 loop is CASSEVGFGTGELFF. The CDR3 DNA follows: TGCGCCAGCTCCGAAGTGGGATTCGGCACCGGGGAGCTGTTTTTT.

V is TRBV2 and J is TRBJ1-4, with D possibly TRBD1 on 5 matching bases. CDR3 length: 14 residues. CDR1 is SNHLY and CDR2 is FYNNEI in the germline V gene. With 5 bases removed from V and 4 bases from J, the gap between germline ends came to 11 bases. Here the CDR3 reads CASSSGTDNEKLFF. Written as DNA, the CDR3 is TGTGCCAGCAGTTCCGGGACGGATAATGAAAAACTGTTTTTT.

V is TRBV27 and J is TRBJ2-7; 9 bases fit TRBD1. This CDR3 spans 13 amino acids. Losses at the gene ends were 5 bases for V and 3 bases for J; bases not matched to a gene: 2. Germline CDR1 reads MNHEY; CDR2 reads SMNVEV (reference sequence). CDR3 nucleotides: TGTGCCAGCAGTAGGACAGGGGTCTACGAGCAGTACTTC. As protein: CASSRTGVYEQYF.